The 26 T cell receptor beta chains below all came from one sample that was sequenced in a study of cytomegalovirus exposure and HLA in healthy donors. The PCR made use of 60 Vbeta and 13 Jbeta primers. Assay used: immunoSEQ multiplex PCR; TCRdb lists only in-frame clones, some missing. The repertoire includes 130,000 or so clones, over 70% of them detected once, and around 2.1% sits in the top ten. Specimen: PBMCs. Receptor source: a woman aged 40 to 50 in good health and CMV-seropositive.

This clone occurred a few times. The chain carries TRBV10-3 and TRBJ1-2, with 9 bases aligning to TRBD1. V was pared by 4 bases and J by 4 bases, with 7 bases of the junction left unmatched. The CDR3 sequence is 15 residues long. Germline-derived CDR1 and CDR2 are ENHRY and SYGVKD. The CDR3 bases are TGTGCCATCAGTGGAGCCGGGACAGGGTCCTATGGCTACACCTTC. Residues: CAISGAGTGSYGYTF.

The rearrangement links TRBV25-1 to TRBJ1-6; D is possibly TRBD1 (5 bases). The CDR3 runs to 15 residues. Germline V CDR1 and CDR2: MGHDK, SYGVNS. Trimming took off 3 bases at V and 7 bases at J, with 13 bases between the two ends. The CDR3 sequence: CASSDRAPQNSPLHF. In DNA, the CDR3 is TGTGCCAGCAGTGACAGGGCCCCCCAGAATTCACCCCTCCACTTT.

The chain couples TRBV6-6 to TRBJ2-5; the D gene is possibly TRBD2 (6 bases). V dropped 2 bases and J dropped 3 bases, with 10 bases sitting between them. CDR1 is MNHNY, CDR2 SVGAGI, per germline (reference sequence). CDR3 size: 14 residues. DNA for the CDR3: TGTGCCAGCAGTTACCGGGGACTTAAAGAGACCCAGTACTTC. Its protein is CASSYRGLKETQYF.

The chain employs TRBV7-2 and TRBJ2-3; no definite D call. V was trimmed by 3 bases and J by 2 bases, leaving 9 bases between them. Germline V gives CDR1 SGHTA, CDR2 FQGNSA. This CDR3 has 14 residues. CDR3 coding DNA: TGTGCCAGCAGCTTCCCAGGTTCCACAGATACGCAGTATTTT. Translating it yields CASSFPGSTDTQYF.

The rearrangement links TRBV19 to TRBJ2-1; possibly TRBD2 for D (7 bases). Germline lookup yields CDR1 LNHDA and CDR2 SQIVND (reference sequence). The CDR3 length is 12 residues. Trimming left V 7 bases short and J 10 bases short, with 14 bases between. CDR3 DNA: TGTGCCAGTACGAGGGAGGGGGGCGAGCAGTTCTTC. This encodes CASTREGGEQFF. Supplemented by reference TRBV19 and TRBJ2-1, the full variable domain reads DGGITQSPKYLFRKEGQNVTLSCEQNLNHDAMYWYRQDPGQGLRLIYYSQIVNDFQKGDIAEGYSVSREKKESFPLTVTSAQKNPTAFYLCASTREGGEQFFGPGTRLTVL.

The rearrangement links TRBV7-9 to TRBJ1-2; tentatively, D is TRBD1 (5 bases). The V end was cut by 5 bases, the J end by 3 bases, with 16 bases between. The CDR3 runs to 15 residues. The germline gives CDR1 SEHNR, CDR2 FQNEAQ (reference sequence). CDR3 nucleotide sequence: TGTGCCAGCAGCCCAACCCCAGGGACTGACTATGGCTACACCTTC. Translating it yields CASSPTPGTDYGYTF.

By frequency in the sample, this clone is medium-sized. The V and J genes are TRBV13 and TRBJ2-7; 9 nucleotides align to TRBD2. V shed 3 bases and J 3 bases; nucleotides not matched to a gene: 9. This CDR3 is 16 amino acids long. Germline CDR1 reads PRHDT; CDR2 reads FYEKMQ (reference sequence). The DNA for the CDR3 is TGTGCCAGCAGCTTCCGTGCGGGAGGGCTAAACTACGAGCAGTACTTC. It encodes CASSFRAGGLNYEQYF.

The chain couples TRBV18 to TRBJ1-5; 7 nucleotides match TRBD1. The germline V gene has CDR1 KGHSH and CDR2 LQKENI. The CDR3 loop spans 16 amino acids. The junction had 8 bases not matched to a gene; V was cut back by 5 bases and J by 1 base. CDR3 in DNA: TGTGCCAGCTCAACCCTCGGACAGGCGAGCAATCAGCCCCAGCATTTT. It yields the protein CASSTLGQASNQPQHF.

J is TRBJ1-2 and V is TRBV28; 8 nucleotides agree with TRBD1. The V and J ends lost 4 bases and 5 bases, in that order; junction bases with no gene match: 12. The CDR3 length is 16 residues. Germline values: CDR1 MDHEN, CDR2 SYDVKM. DNA of the CDR3: TGTGCCAGCAGTTGGGGAAAAGGACAGGGACTTTATGGCTACACCTTC. It codes for CASSWGKGQGLYGYTF.

CDR3 DNA sequence: TGTGCCAGCAGCTTGACAGTTATTGGGAATGAAAAACTGTTTTTT. The encoded protein is CASSLTVIGNEKLFF. The gene calls are TRBV7-2 and TRBJ1-4; D possibly corresponds to TRBD1 (5 bases). Germline V gives CDR1 SGHTA, CDR2 FQGNSA. V lost 3 bases, J lost 5 bases, and 13 bases lay in between. There are 15 residues in the CDR3.

This sequence joins TRBV7-3 and TRBJ2-3; 7 bases align to TRBD1. The CDR3 contains 15 residues. The V gene's germline CDR1 is SGHTA and CDR2 FQGTGA. V lost 7 bases to trimming and J lost 1 base; unmatched junction nucleotides: 8. CDR3 nucleotide sequence: TGTGCCAGCAACAAACAGGGGCTGGGCACAGATACGCAGTATTTT. Protein sequence: CASNKQGLGTDTQYF.

This chain connects TRBV7-3 to TRBJ2-3; D is ambiguous. CDR1 and CDR2 from the germline V gene are SGHTA and FQGTGA. The CDR3 is 14 amino acids. Trimming cost V 2 bases and J 6 bases, with 12 bases left between them. For the CDR3, the DNA is TGTGCCAGCAGCTTATCATTAGCCGGGGATACGCAGTATTTT. This codes for CASSLSLAGDTQYF.

The V gene is TRBV5-6, the J gene TRBJ1-1; 8 bases match TRBD1. V gave up 5 bases and J gave up 5 bases; unmatched junction bases: 14. The CDR3 runs 16 residues. Germline V lookup: CDR1 SGHDT, CDR2 YYEEEE. CDR3 residues: CASSLTQGAWYTEAFF. For the CDR3, the DNA is TGTGCCAGCAGTCTGACCCAGGGGGCTTGGTATACTGAAGCTTTCTTT.

This sequence joins TRBV10-2 and TRBJ1-5; 7 bases fit TRBD1. Trimming cost V 6 bases and J 3 bases; bases outside gene matches: 2. Germline CDR1 is WSHSY and CDR2 is SAAADI. The length of the CDR3 is 13 residues. CDR3 nucleotide sequence: TGCGCCAGCAGCGACAGGGTCAATCAGCCCCAGCATTTT. As protein: CASSDRVNQPQHF.

This clone has more than one count but fewer than ten. The chain couples TRBV5-1 to TRBJ2-2; TRBD2 might be the D (6 bases). CDR1 and CDR2 (germline): SGHRS, YFSETQ. V was pared by 3 bases and J by 1 base, with 10 bases between. This CDR3 has 15 amino acids. The CDR3 nucleotides read TGCGCCAGCAGCTCCGGGACTCTGAACACCGGGGAGCTGTTTTTT. Amino acid sequence: CASSSGTLNTGELFF.

V and J are TRBV9 and TRBJ1-2; D is uncertain. The CDR3 is 14 amino acids. Per the germline V gene, CDR1 is SGDLS and CDR2 is YYNGEE. Trimming cost V 3 bases and J 0 bases, with 9 bases left between them. This chain's CDR3 is CASSASEANYGYTF. In nucleotides, the CDR3 is TGTGCCAGCAGCGCCAGTGAAGCTAACTATGGCTACACCTTC.

The chain carries TRBV7-2 and TRBJ1-2; perhaps TRBD1 as D (6 bases). V was trimmed by 10 bases and J by 0 bases, leaving 24 bases between them. The germline gives CDR1 SGHTA, CDR2 FQGNSA. This CDR3 has 17 residues. The CDR3 region is CATASGPTGWANYGYTF. In DNA, the CDR3 is TGTGCCACCGCAAGTGGTCCCACAGGGTGGGCTAACTATGGCTACACCTTC. Together with reference TRBV7-2 and TRBJ1-2, the CDR3 gives the full variable domain: GAGVSQSPSNKVTEKGKDVELRCDPISGHTALYWYRQSLGQGLEFLIYFQGNSAPDKSGLPSDRFSAERTGGSVSTLTIQRTQQEDSAVYLCATASGPTGWANYGYTFGSGTRLTVV.

This clone was picked up one time. This chain connects TRBV7-8 to TRBJ1-5; D is uncertain. Germline-derived CDR1 and CDR2 are SGHVS and FQNEAQ. CDR3 length: 15 residues. V was trimmed by 5 bases and J by 1 base, leaving 12 bases between them. The CDR3 DNA reads TGTGCCAGCAGCCAGGAGGGCGCGAGCAATCAGCCCCAGCATTTT. It translates to CASSQEGASNQPQHF.

The chain has TRBV18 and TRBJ2-7; 8 bases line up with TRBD1. The length of the CDR3 is 14 residues. Germline lookup yields CDR1 KGHSH and CDR2 LQKENI. With V trimmed by 6 bases and J by 3 bases, 7 bases remained unmatched. CDR3 amino acids: CASSSTGAGYEQYF. The CDR3 bases are TGTGCCAGCTCCTCGACAGGGGCTGGCTACGAGCAGTACTTC.

V gene TRBV18 combines with J gene TRBJ2-5; TRBD2 matches at 8 bases. V was clipped by 2 bases and J by 2 bases; unmatched bases: 1. The CDR3 runs to 14 residues. CDR1 and CDR2 (germline): KGHSH, LQKENI. The CDR3 loop is CASSPTGGQETQYF. The CDR3 bases are TGTGCCAGCTCACCAACGGGGGGGCAAGAGACCCAGTACTTC. Full variable domain (rest looked up from reference TRBV18 and TRBJ2-5): NAGVMQNPRHLVRRRGQEARLRCSPMKGHSHVYWYRQLPEEGLKFMVYLQKENIIDESGMPKERFSAEFPKEGPSILRIQQVVRGDSAAYFCASSPTGGQETQYFGPGTRLLVL.

This sequence joins TRBV29-1 and TRBJ2-7, with D maybe TRBD2 (6 bases). Trimming cost V 6 bases and J 4 bases, with 13 bases left between them. The CDR3 is 12 residues long. The germline V gene has CDR1 SQVTM and CDR2 ANQGSEA. The CDR3 sequence is CSVSWGEYEQYF. CDR3 sequence (DNA): TGCAGCGTGAGTTGGGGGGAGTACGAGCAGTACTTC.

The chain combines TRBV18 with TRBJ1-4; the D gene is possibly TRBD1 (5 bases). V lost 6 bases and J lost 5, with 16 bases in between. The CDR3 consists of 15 residues. The V gene's germline CDR1 is KGHSH and CDR2 LQKENI. The CDR3 reads CASSPTKGQNEKLFF. Written as DNA, the CDR3 is TGTGCCAGCTCCCCAACAAAGGGGCAGAATGAAAAACTGTTTTTT.

In this sample, this clone turned up a few times. The chain recombines TRBV2 with TRBJ2-1, with 10 bases that match TRBD2. CDR3 length: 16 amino acids. CDR1 is SNHLY, CDR2 FYNNEI, per germline. The J segment lost 10 bases and the V segment lost 0 bases, leaving 9 bases of the junction unmatched. This CDR3 is CASSEAASGGAREQFF. The CDR3, as DNA: TGTGCCAGCAGTGAAGCGGCCAGCGGGGGGGCCAGGGAGCAGTTCTTC.

The CDR3 is CASSGRGTSGFEQYF. The CDR3 DNA sequence: TGTGCCAGCAGCGGACGAGGGACTAGCGGCTTCGAGCAGTACTTC. This chain links TRBV6-5 with TRBJ2-7; TRBD2 agrees at 11 bases. Per germline, CDR1 MNHEY and CDR2 SVGAGI. The length of the CDR3 is 15 residues. V lost 6 bases, J lost 6 bases, and 10 bases stayed unmatched.

This clone was seen a few times. CDR3 in DNA: TGTGCCACCAGCATTGGGGGGGCAGGCCAAGAGACCCAGTACTTC. It is translated as CATSIGGAGQETQYF. This chain links TRBV15 with TRBJ2-5; maybe TRBD2 (7 bases). The CDR3 runs 15 residues. From germline, CDR1 is LNHNV and CDR2 YYDKDF (reference sequence). Trimming cost V 4 bases and J 1 base, with 13 bases left between them. Combining the CDR3 with reference TRBV15 and TRBJ2-5 gives the whole variable domain DAMVIQNPRYQVTQFGKPVTLSCSQTLNHNVMYWYQQKSSQAPKLLFHYYDKDFNNEADTPDNFQSRRPNTSFCFLDIRSPGLGDTAMYLCATSIGGAGQETQYFGPGTRLLVL.

The J gene is TRBJ1-5, the V gene TRBV4-1; TRBD1 is a possible D gene (5 bases). Germline V gene lookup returns CDR1 MGHRA and CDR2 YSYEKL. The CDR3 sequence is 15 residues long. V shed 0 bases and J shed 4 bases, with 10 bases lying between them. The CDR3 DNA follows: TGCGCCAGCAGCCAAGATGGTGGGGGGAATCAGCCCCAGCATTTT. Protein: CASSQDGGGNQPQHF.